The source of this T cell receptor beta chain is a study of CD8+CD57+ T cells in acquired aplastic anemia. Genomic DNA served as template for TCR beta VDJ and CDR3 profiling. A single record per CDR3 protein comes from TCRdb applying MiXCR to the reads. The table has 100,000 to 150,000 distinct CDR3 sequences, 48% seen once. The ends lost 3 bases at V and 8 bases at J; junction bases unmatched: 9. The CDR3 is 15 amino acids. Germline V gene lookup returns CDR1 SNHLY and CDR2 FYNNEI. What was sequenced was sorted CD4+, CD8+, or CD8+CD57+ T cells (not recorded which) from PBMCs. This sequence was found in a human donor in good health, serving as a control. This sequence joins TRBV2 and TRBJ2-1; 8 bases are a match to TRBD2. CDR3 in DNA: TGTGCCAGCAGTGACCGACTAGCGCCTGTTGATGAGCAGTTCTTC. It specifies CASSDRLAPVDEQFF. Full variable domain (remainder filled in from reference TRBV2 and TRBJ2-1): EPEVTQTPSHQVTQMGQEVILRCVPISNHLYFYWYRQILGQKVEFLVSFYNNEISEKSEIFDDQFSVERPDGSNFTLKIRSTKLEDSAMYFCASSDRLAPVDEQFFGPGTRLTVL.